This T cell receptor (beta chain) was found in a study of blood T cell repertoires in COVID-19. Study-level background: Sites across the United States, Italy and Spain contributed samples from acute and convalescent COVID-19. Nucleic acid was either cDNA or gDNA, and it came from T cells, B-cell-depleted T cells, or PBMCs.

Authors' data handling: The authors estimated nucleated cell counts from reference gene primer amplification. Generated by immunoSEQ multiplex PCR, the TCRdb table keeps only in-frame clones and is missing some. V, J and clone size were drawn from that table, and D and trimming were deduced from the DNA. The sample shows roughly 250,000 clones, roughly 91% of them seen only once. Per germline, CDR1 LNHDA and CDR2 SQIVND (reference sequence). V dropped 6 bases and J dropped 2; count of bases not matched to a gene: 3. The CDR3 spans 14 residues. This sequence originates from a man aged 30 to 45 with acute or convalescent COVID-19. The specimen sequenced was peripheral blood. The rearrangement joins TRBV19 to TRBJ2-3, with 9 bases identical to TRBD1. CDR3 DNA sequence: TGTGCCAGTAGCGGGACAGGGAACACAGATACGCAGTATTTT. It codes for CASSGTGNTDTQYF.